This TCR beta chain was recorded in a study of response to subunit inactivated influenza vaccine. Whole-study findings and limits: Few additional T cells are recruited per seasonal influenza vaccination, authors suggested.

The sample holds one count of this clonotype. As yet, its antigen is unknown. A read error is possible here, since a much larger clone lies one base away. TCRdb fed the RT-PCR reads into MiXCR, producing one record per CDR3 protein. Among about 700,000 distinct CDR3 sequences listed, around 13% were seen once. In germline, CDR1 is MGHRA, CDR2 YSYEKL. V was pared by 0 bases and J by 2 bases, with 11 bases between. The CDR3 spans 15 residues. This sequence originates from a man between 45 and 60 years old who received an inactivated influenza vaccine. The sample here was PBMCs from blood, taken around two weeks before vaccination. The chain has TRBV4-1 and TRBJ2-7; D is undetermined. CDR3 nucleotide sequence: TGCGCCAGCAGCCAAGATACCGCGAATCCCTACGAGCAGTACTTC. Translating gives CASSQDTANPYEQYF.